Shown below are 9 T cell receptor beta chains from a single sample sequenced in a study of T-cell memory formation after mild COVID-19. TCRdb recomputed calls from the 5' RACE reads with MiXCR, one row per CDR3 protein. The sample contains a few hundred thousand distinct CDR3 sequences, just under 20% of which appear only once. The sequencing input was PBMCs or a T cell subset sorted from them (not recorded which). These TCRs come from a man aged 18 to 30 who had mild COVID-19 (a few samples of this study predate the infection). Cell type and time point are not known.

This chain connects TRBV3-1 to TRBJ2-3; 15 positions agree with TRBD2. From germline, CDR1 is LGHDT and CDR2 YNNKEL (reference sequence). V lost 3 bases, J lost 1 base, and 8 bases stayed unmatched. This CDR3 region has 19 residues. The CDR3 coding sequence is TGTGCCAGCAGCCACCTCGGACTAGCGGGGGGGCCGGGCACAGATACGCAGTATTTT. It encodes CASSHLGLAGGPGTDTQYF.

The CDR3 sequence is CASSPRQELYGYTF. CDR3 in DNA: TGTGCCAGCAGCCCGCGACAGGAGCTCTATGGCTACACCTTC. This rearrangement joins TRBV11-2 to TRBJ1-2; D perhaps matches TRBD1 (6 bases). The CDR3 loop spans 14 amino acids. The V gene lost 5 bases and the J gene lost 4 bases, with 14 bases spanning the gap. Germline CDR1 SGHAT, CDR2 FQNNGV.

This clonotype has just a few counts. The chain combines TRBV6-2 or TRBV6-3 with TRBJ2-1, with D perhaps given as TRBD1 or TRBD2 (5 bases each). CDR3 length: 12 residues. Germline CDR1 MNHEY, CDR2 SVGEGT. Trimming took off 6 bases at V and 9 bases at J, with 12 bases between the two ends. Here the CDR3 DNA reads TGTGCCAGCAGCATAATGGGGGTTGAGCAGTTCTTC. Translated: CASSIMGVEQFF.

The V call is TRBV20-1, the J call TRBJ2-7; D unclear. This CDR3 is built from 12 residues. In germline, CDR1 is DFQATT, CDR2 SNEGSKA (reference sequence). Trimming shortened V by 0 bases and J by 7 bases, and 10 bases separated the two germline ends. The CDR3 region has the DNA TGCAGTGCTAGAGATAGGGCGGAGGAGCAGTACTTC. It yields the protein CSARDRAEEQYF.

CDR3 in amino acids: CSARGLAGAPTDTQYF. The CDR3 DNA is TGCAGTGCTAGGGGGCTAGCGGGCGCTCCCACAGATACGCAGTATTTT. The gene calls are TRBV20-1 and TRBJ2-3; 8 positions agree with TRBD2. The CDR3 runs 16 residues. The ends lost 3 bases at V and 2 bases at J; junction bases unmatched: 10. In germline, CDR1 is DFQATT, CDR2 SNEGSKA (reference sequence).

The V call is TRBV7-2, the J call TRBJ1-4, with TRBD1 identical over 7 bases. V dropped 3 bases and J dropped 3; count of bases not matched to a gene: 4. The V gene's germline CDR1 is SGHTA and CDR2 FQGNSA. The CDR3 extends over 15 amino acids. CDR3 region: CASSFEGAANEKLFF. Written as DNA, the CDR3 is TGTGCCAGCAGCTTTGAGGGGGCGGCTAATGAAAAACTGTTTTTT.

This clonotype has just a few counts. CDR3 in DNA: TGCGCCAGCAGCCCCCGGGGAGGTTCCCTCTACGAGCAGTACTTC. Its protein product is CASSPRGGSLYEQYF. The V call is TRBV4-1, the J call TRBJ2-7; D possibly corresponds to TRBD2 (6 bases). The length of the CDR3 is 15 residues. Trimming cost V 4 bases and J 3 bases, with 16 bases left between them. The germline CDR1 and CDR2 sequences are MGHRA and YSYEKL.

This sequence joins TRBV15 and TRBJ2-7; D is undetermined. The CDR3 spans 14 residues. V lost 5 bases, J lost 3 bases, and 14 bases lay in between. CDR1 is LNHNV and CDR2 is YYDKDF in the germline V gene (reference sequence). As DNA, the CDR3 is TGTGCCACCAGCTCGACGGATCTGGACTACGAGCAGTACTTC. Its translation is CATSSTDLDYEQYF. The complete variable domain, with remaining parts taken from reference TRBV15 and TRBJ2-7, reads DAMVIQNPRYQVTQFGKPVTLSCSQTLNHNVMYWYQQKSSQAPKLLFHYYDKDFNNEADTPDNFQSRRPNTSFCFLDIRSPGLGDTAMYLCATSSTDLDYEQYFGPGTRLTVT.

The chain combines TRBV2 with TRBJ1-2, with 7 bases matching TRBD1. Germline values: CDR1 SNHLY, CDR2 FYNNEI. The V segment lost 5 bases and the J segment 4 bases; nucleotides outside the gene matches: 4. The CDR3 is 13 residues long. The CDR3 loop is CASSTRTGYGYTF. In nucleotides, the CDR3 is TGTGCCAGCAGTACCCGGACAGGCTATGGCTACACCTTC.